This record covers a single TCR beta chain. Its antigen is not known. From germline, CDR1 is GTSNPN and CDR2 SVGIG (reference sequence). This CDR3 comprises 14 residues. V was cut by 3 bases and J by 2 bases, with 13 bases left in between. Some clones are missing from TCRdb's copy, which holds only in-frame ones; the method was immunoSEQ multiplex PCR. The sample has over 100,000 clones, roughly 89% seen once. This record belongs to a study of T cell responses to AZD1222 COVID-19 vaccine. Study-wide results and caveats: The study reported that nearly half of spike-specific TCRs target unmutated variant regions. Donors in the cohort were predominantly white British and more often female, and clonal diversity was possibly underestimated. Spike-wide coverage was observed for vaccine-associated CD4 TCRs, with dominant responses at 160-218 and 743-854.

This rearrangement joins TRBV30 to TRBJ1-1; D is perhaps TRBD1 (5 bases). The sequence was collected from an adult in good health. The sequencing here drew on peripheral blood, taken on day 0 of AZD1222 vaccination. As DNA, the CDR3 is TGTGCCTGGAGAGGAGACAGCCTAAACACTGAAGCTTTCTTT. Its protein product is CAWRGDSLNTEAFF.